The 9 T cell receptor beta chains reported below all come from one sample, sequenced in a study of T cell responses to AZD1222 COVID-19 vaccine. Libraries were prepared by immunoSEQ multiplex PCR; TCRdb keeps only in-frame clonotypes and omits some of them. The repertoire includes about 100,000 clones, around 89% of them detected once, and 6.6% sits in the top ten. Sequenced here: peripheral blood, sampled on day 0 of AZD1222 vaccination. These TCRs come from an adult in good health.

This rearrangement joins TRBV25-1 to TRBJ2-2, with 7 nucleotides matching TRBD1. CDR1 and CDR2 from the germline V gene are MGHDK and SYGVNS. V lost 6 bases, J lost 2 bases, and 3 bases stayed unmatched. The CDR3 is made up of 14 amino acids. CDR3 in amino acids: CASRRDSNTGELFF. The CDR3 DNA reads TGTGCCAGCAGGAGGGACAGCAACACCGGGGAGCTGTTTTTT.

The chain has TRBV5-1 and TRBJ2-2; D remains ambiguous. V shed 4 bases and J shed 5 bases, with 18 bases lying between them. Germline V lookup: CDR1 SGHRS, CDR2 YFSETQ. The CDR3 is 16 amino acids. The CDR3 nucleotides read TGCGCCAGCAGCAATACTGCAGTCGCAGCGACCGGGGAGCTGTTTTTT. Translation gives CASSNTAVAATGELFF.

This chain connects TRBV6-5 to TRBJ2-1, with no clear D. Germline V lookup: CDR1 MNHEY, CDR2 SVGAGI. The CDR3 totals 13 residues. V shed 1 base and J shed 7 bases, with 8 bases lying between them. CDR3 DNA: TGTGCCAGCAGTTACTTCGCGAGGAATGAGCAGTTCTTC. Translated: CASSYFARNEQFF.

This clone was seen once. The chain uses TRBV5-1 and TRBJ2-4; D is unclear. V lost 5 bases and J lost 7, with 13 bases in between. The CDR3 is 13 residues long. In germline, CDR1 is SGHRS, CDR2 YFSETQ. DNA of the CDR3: TGCGCCAGCAGGGGAAATGGCGGTAACATTCAGTACTTC. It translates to CASRGNGGNIQYF.

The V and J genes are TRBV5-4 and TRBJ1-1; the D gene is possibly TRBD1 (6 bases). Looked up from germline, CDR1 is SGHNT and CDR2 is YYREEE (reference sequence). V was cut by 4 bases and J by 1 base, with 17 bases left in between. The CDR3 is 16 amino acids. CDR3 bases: TGTGCCAGCAGCCCCCCAACCAAGACAGGGAACACTGAAGCTTTCTTT. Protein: CASSPPTKTGNTEAFF. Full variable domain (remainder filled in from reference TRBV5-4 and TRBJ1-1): ETGVTQSPTHLIKTRGQQVTLRCSSQSGHNTVSWYQQALGQGPQFIFQYYREEENGRGNFPPRFSGLQFPNYSSELNVNALELDDSALYLCASSPPTKTGNTEAFFGQGTRLTVV.

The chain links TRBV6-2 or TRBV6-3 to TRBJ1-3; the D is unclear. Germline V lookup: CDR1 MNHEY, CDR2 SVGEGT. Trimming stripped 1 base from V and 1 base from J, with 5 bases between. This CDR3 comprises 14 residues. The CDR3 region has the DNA TGTGCCAGCAGTTACTTGGGATCTGGAAACACCATATATTTT. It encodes CASSYLGSGNTIYF.

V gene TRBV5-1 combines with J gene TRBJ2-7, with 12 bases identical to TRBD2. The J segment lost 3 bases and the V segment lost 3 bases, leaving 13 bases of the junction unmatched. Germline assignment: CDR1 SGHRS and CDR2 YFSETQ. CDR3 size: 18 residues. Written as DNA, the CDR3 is TGCGCCAGCAGCTCTACCCCTGATATGACTAGCGGGAGCTACGAGCAGTACTTC. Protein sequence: CASSSTPDMTSGSYEQYF. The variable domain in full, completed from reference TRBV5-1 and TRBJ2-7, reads KAGVTQTPRYLIKTRGQQVTLSCSPISGHRSVSWYQQTPGQGLQFLFEYFSETQRNKGNFPGRFSGRQFSNSRSEMNVSTLELGDSALYLCASSSTPDMTSGSYEQYFGPGTRLTVT.

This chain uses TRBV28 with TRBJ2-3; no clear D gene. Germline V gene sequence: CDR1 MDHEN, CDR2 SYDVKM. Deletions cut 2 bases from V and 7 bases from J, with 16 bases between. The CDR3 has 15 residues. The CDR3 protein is CASSLVKPDRNTQYF. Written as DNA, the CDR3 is TGTGCCAGCAGTTTAGTCAAGCCCGACCGTAATACGCAGTATTTT.

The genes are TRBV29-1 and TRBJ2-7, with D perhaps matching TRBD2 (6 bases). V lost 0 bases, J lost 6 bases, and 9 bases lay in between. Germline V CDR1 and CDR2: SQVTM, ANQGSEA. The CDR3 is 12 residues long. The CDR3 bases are TGCAGCGTTGAAGAGGGGGGTGGCGAGCAGTACTTC. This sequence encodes CSVEEGGGEQYF.